The source of this T cell receptor (beta chain) is a study of control samples from healthy donors and cancer patients. Data came from immunoSEQ multiplex PCR; TCRdb stores just in-frame clones and leaves some out. This table has 100,000 to 150,000 clones, around 90% appearing once. The ends lost 4 bases at V and 5 bases at J; junction bases unmatched: 6. Germline V gives CDR1 SGHNT, CDR2 YENEEA. CDR3 length: 15 residues. The sample taken for sequencing was blood. V gene TRBV11-3 combines with J gene TRBJ2-3; 10 bases map to TRBD2. This clonotype originated in a man aged 40-55 years in good health. CDR3 loop: CASSSRAGGQDTQYF. The CDR3 DNA reads as TGTGCCAGCAGCTCTCGAGCGGGGGGGCAAGATACGCAGTATTTT.